Each of the 24 T cell receptor beta chains below was sequenced from the same sample in a study of early T cells in non-severe SARS-CoV-2 infection. Via MiXCR, TCRdb re-called the 5' RACE reads, giving one row per CDR3 protein. Of tens of thousands of distinct CDR3 sequences in the sample, 4.8% are singletons; the top ten hold about 7%. The sequencing sample was made of whole blood. These receptors were taken from an adult who was a healthcare worker with PCR-confirmed SARS-CoV-2 infection or an uninfected control (not recorded which).

This clonotype was seen ten or more times. The chain links TRBV7-9 to TRBJ1-5; 7 bases line up with TRBD1. The CDR3 totals 15 residues. V was pared by 5 bases and J by 7 bases, with 11 bases of the junction left unmatched. CDR1 and CDR2 from the germline V gene are SEHNR and FQNEAQ (reference sequence). CDR3 nucleotides: TGTGCCAGCAGCGGCGGGACAGAGGCTAACCAGCCCCAGCATTTT. Translated: CASSGGTEANQPQHF.

This clonotype came up a few times. The chain joins TRBV7-9 to TRBJ1-1; a possible D gene is TRBD1 (5 bases). CDR3 size: 16 residues. Trimming pared 5 bases from V and 0 bases from J, leaving 16 bases between. Germline V lookup: CDR1 SEHNR, CDR2 FQNEAQ (reference sequence). The CDR3 reads CASSPRGDSLNTEAFF. CDR3 coding DNA: TGTGCCAGCAGCCCCAGAGGAGACAGCCTGAACACTGAAGCTTTCTTT.

In its sample, this clonotype was seen many times. The rearrangement joins TRBV5-1 to TRBJ2-3; tentative D call: TRBD2 (5 bases). Germline-derived CDR1 and CDR2 are SGHRS and YFSETQ. CDR3 length: 13 residues. V lost 2 bases and J 7 bases, leaving 11 bases between the germline ends. The CDR3 reads CASSLLGPNTQYF. CDR3 nucleotide sequence: TGCGCCAGCAGCTTACTAGGTCCAAATACGCAGTATTTT. The entire variable domain, with the rest obtained from reference TRBV5-1 and TRBJ2-3, is as follows: KAGVTQTPRYLIKTRGQQVTLSCSPISGHRSVSWYQQTPGQGLQFLFEYFSETQRNKGNFPGRFSGRQFSNSRSEMNVSTLELGDSALYLCASSLLGPNTQYFGPGTRLTVL.

The rearrangement links TRBV5-5 to TRBJ2-4, with 7 nucleotides matching TRBD1. The CDR3 consists of 16 residues. The J segment lost 1 base and the V segment lost 2 bases, leaving 6 bases of the junction unmatched. Germline CDR1 and CDR2: SGHKS and YYEKEE (reference sequence). In DNA, the CDR3 is TGTGCCAGCAGCTTCCCAATGACAGGGGCCAAAAACATTCAGTACTTC. This gives the protein CASSFPMTGAKNIQYF.

The chain joins TRBV7-9 to TRBJ2-7, with D hard to call. Trimming left V 5 bases short and J 1 base short, with 12 bases between. The length of the CDR3 is 14 residues. CDR1 and CDR2 (germline): SEHNR, FQNEAQ (reference sequence). The CDR3 DNA reads TGTGCCAGCAGCGATCCGACGGCTTCCTACGAGCAGTACTTC. It encodes CASSDPTASYEQYF.

This clonotype was picked up many times. V and J are TRBV5-1 and TRBJ2-7; TRBD1 or TRBD2 may be the D gene (5 bases each). Germline V CDR1 and CDR2: SGHRS, YFSETQ. This CDR3 is 14 amino acids long. Trimming shortened V by 3 bases and J by 0 bases, and 10 bases separated the two germline ends. The CDR3 DNA reads TGCGCCAGCAGCTCCCGGGGCTACTCCTACGAGCAGTACTTC. This translates into CASSSRGYSYEQYF. Looking up the rest from reference TRBV5-1 and TRBJ2-7 gives the full variable domain: KAGVTQTPRYLIKTRGQQVTLSCSPISGHRSVSWYQQTPGQGLQFLFEYFSETQRNKGNFPGRFSGRQFSNSRSEMNVSTLELGDSALYLCASSSRGYSYEQYFGPGTRLTVT.

In its sample, this clonotype was seen a few times. The chain combines TRBV9 with TRBJ2-3; TRBD2 might be the D (6 bases). The CDR3 is 16 amino acids. Germline CDR1 SGDLS, CDR2 YYNGEE. V was pared by 4 bases and J by 2 bases, with 17 bases between. The CDR3 spells CASSSTARGTTDTQYF. CDR3 DNA sequence: TGTGCCAGCAGCTCCACCGCCCGGGGGACCACAGATACGCAGTATTTT.

This clonotype came up many times. V is TRBV30 and J is TRBJ2-1; TRBD1 might be the D (6 bases). V shed 8 bases and J shed 3 bases, with 14 bases lying between them. There are 13 residues in the CDR3. Per germline, CDR1 GTSNPN and CDR2 SVGIG (reference sequence). The CDR3 reads CAGNRARYNEQFF. The DNA of the CDR3 is TGTGCCGGCAACAGGGCCCGCTACAATGAGCAGTTCTTC.

By proportion, this clonotype is medium-sized. The chain uses TRBV6-1 and TRBJ1-2; D unclear. This CDR3 has 12 amino acids. V lost 4 bases to trimming and J lost 5 bases, with 8 bases between them. CDR1 and CDR2 (germline): MNHNS, SASEGT. CDR3 nucleotides: TGTGCCAGCAGTGTACAAAAATATGGCTACACCTTC. Protein product: CASSVQKYGYTF.

In this sample, this clonotype turned up many times. This chain links TRBV29-1 with TRBJ2-5, with D perhaps assigned TRBD1 or TRBD2 (6 bases each). Germline values: CDR1 SQVTM, CDR2 ANQGSEA. The V gene lost 7 bases and the J gene lost 5 bases, with 17 bases spanning the gap. CDR3 size: 13 residues. In DNA form, the CDR3 reads TGCAGCGGGGGACATCTAGGAGGGGAGACCCAGTACTTC. Its translation: CSGGHLGGETQYF.

V usage is TRBV27 and J usage is TRBJ2-1; D is unclear. The V gene lost 5 bases and the J gene lost 0 bases, with 5 bases spanning the gap. CDR1 and CDR2 from the germline V gene are MNHEY and SMNVEV (reference sequence). The CDR3 totals 13 residues. CDR3 protein: CASSPLSYNEQFF. The CDR3, as DNA: TGTGCCAGCAGTCCACTCTCCTACAATGAGCAGTTCTTC.

A few counts support this clonotype. The CDR3 loop reads CASSAGAAGNYGYTF. The CDR3, as DNA: TGTGCCAGCAGTGCCGGGGCCGCCGGTAACTATGGCTACACCTTC. The J gene is TRBJ1-2, the V gene TRBV6-4, with D perhaps matching TRBD1 (5 bases). V was shortened by 4 bases and J by 1 base, with 13 bases between the two germline ends. This CDR3 spans 15 amino acids. Germline V gives CDR1 MRHNA, CDR2 SNTAGT.

This sequence joins TRBV2 and TRBJ1-4; possible D gene TRBD1, 5 bases. Germline V CDR1 and CDR2: SNHLY, FYNNEI. CDR3 length equals 14 residues. Trimming removed 4 bases from V and 4 bases from J, with 10 bases in between. The chain's CDR3 is CASSGGRINEKLFF. The CDR3 DNA reads as TGTGCCAGCAGTGGGGGACGGATTAATGAAAAACTGTTTTTT.

The V call is TRBV5-1, the J call TRBJ2-3; D is possibly TRBD1 or TRBD2 (5 bases each). Germline assignment: CDR1 SGHRS and CDR2 YFSETQ. V lost 0 bases to trimming and J lost 4 bases, with 9 bases between them. The CDR3 length is 14 residues. CDR3: CASSLGGRSDTQYF. CDR3 DNA sequence: TGCGCCAGCAGCTTGGGGGGGAGATCAGATACGCAGTATTTT. Combining the CDR3 with reference TRBV5-1 and TRBJ2-3 gives the whole variable domain KAGVTQTPRYLIKTRGQQVTLSCSPISGHRSVSWYQQTPGQGLQFLFEYFSETQRNKGNFPGRFSGRQFSNSRSEMNVSTLELGDSALYLCASSLGGRSDTQYFGPGTRLTVL.

At least ten counts were recorded for this clonotype. This chain uses TRBV7-6 with TRBJ2-3; D is perhaps TRBD2 (6 bases). Per the germline V gene, CDR1 is SGHVS and CDR2 is FNYEAQ. Trimming removed 1 base from V and 4 bases from J, with 6 bases in between. The CDR3 is 13 amino acids. CDR3: CASSLGRADTQYF. CDR3 bases: TGTGCCAGCAGCTTAGGGAGGGCAGATACGCAGTATTTT.

Only a few counts were recorded for this clonotype. The chain is built from TRBV5-4 and TRBJ2-7; D is possibly TRBD1 or TRBD2 (6 bases each). Trimming cost V 7 bases and J 6 bases, with 14 bases left between them. This CDR3 is built from 12 residues. The germline gives CDR1 SGHNT, CDR2 YYREEE (reference sequence). CDR3: CASRAWGAEQYF. The DNA for the CDR3 is TGTGCCAGCCGGGCCTGGGGGGCCGAGCAGTACTTC.

This clonotype was detected ten times or more. The chain links TRBV5-1 to TRBJ1-2; unclear D gene. This CDR3 region has 14 residues. Trimming took off 3 bases at V and 6 bases at J, with 15 bases between the two ends. Germline values: CDR1 SGHRS, CDR2 YFSETQ. CDR3: CASSSGPLIDGYTF. The CDR3, as DNA: TGCGCCAGCAGCTCCGGGCCCCTCATTGATGGCTACACCTTC.

There are many counts of this clonotype. The chain couples TRBV29-1 to TRBJ2-4, with a weak D call TRBD2 (7 bases). The V end was cut by 3 bases, the J end by 6 bases, with 9 bases between. The CDR3 is 12 residues long. Germline V gives CDR1 SQVTM, CDR2 ANQGSEA. The CDR3 region is CSVERGPNIQYF. In DNA form, the CDR3 reads TGCAGCGTTGAGCGGGGGCCAAACATTCAGTACTTC.

For this clonotype: A much larger clone sits a single nucleotide away, making a read error possible. The chain couples TRBV11-3 to TRBJ2-7; 7 bases line up with TRBD1. The V gene's germline CDR1 is SGHNT and CDR2 YENEEA. The CDR3 consists of 12 residues. V dropped 6 bases and J dropped 6; count of bases not matched to a gene: 5. CDR3 in amino acids: CASSSGGAEQYF. CDR3 sequence (DNA): TGTGCCAGCAGTTCAGGGGGTGCCGAGCAGTACTTC.

There are a few counts of this clonotype. The chain carries TRBV5-1 and TRBJ2-1; 9 positions match TRBD1. The germline V gene encodes CDR1 SGHRS and CDR2 YFSETQ. CDR3 size: 16 residues. V lost 0 bases and J lost 7; bases outside the gene matches: 8. In DNA, the CDR3 is TGCGCCAGCAGCTTGGCCCACAGGGACAGGGCTAATGAGCAGTTCTTC. Residues: CASSLAHRDRANEQFF.

V usage is TRBV9 and J usage is TRBJ1-5, with 7 nucleotides matching TRBD1. The V segment lost 4 bases and the J segment 4 bases; nucleotides outside the gene matches: 8. The CDR3 has 15 amino acids. The germline V gene encodes CDR1 SGDLS and CDR2 YYNGEE. CDR3 nucleotide sequence: TGTGCCAGCAGCCCCGGGACAGCATTTAATCAGCCCCAGCATTTT. It is translated as CASSPGTAFNQPQHF.

In its sample, this clonotype was seen a few times. CDR3 DNA: TGTGCCAGCAGCTTATCAGGGTCTGACACCGGGGAGCTGTTTTTT. The encoded protein is CASSLSGSDTGELFF. This rearrangement joins TRBV7-3 to TRBJ2-2; TRBD1 might be the D (5 bases). CDR3 size: 15 residues. Germline loops: CDR1 SGHTA, CDR2 FQGTGA. Trimming took off 2 bases at V and 3 bases at J, with 10 bases between the two ends.

The chain uses TRBV14 and TRBJ1-5; 9 bases are a match to TRBD1. The germline gives CDR1 SGHDN, CDR2 FVKESK. The CDR3 runs to 20 residues. With 1 base clipped from V and 2 bases from J, the junction kept 15 bases outside the gene matches. CDR3 nucleotide sequence: TGTGCCAGCAGCCAAGTGAAGCGCCGGGACAGGGAATCGGGCAATCAGCCCCAGCATTTT. It is translated as CASSQVKRRDRESGNQPQHF.

In this sample, this clonotype turned up many times. V usage is TRBV2 and J usage is TRBJ2-4; no definite D call. From germline, CDR1 is SNHLY and CDR2 FYNNEI. The CDR3 has 14 amino acids. V shed 3 bases and J shed 7 bases, with 13 bases lying between them. CDR3 protein: CASSDRVAVNIQYF. Written as DNA, the CDR3 is TGTGCCAGCAGTGATCGGGTGGCAGTCAACATTCAGTACTTC.